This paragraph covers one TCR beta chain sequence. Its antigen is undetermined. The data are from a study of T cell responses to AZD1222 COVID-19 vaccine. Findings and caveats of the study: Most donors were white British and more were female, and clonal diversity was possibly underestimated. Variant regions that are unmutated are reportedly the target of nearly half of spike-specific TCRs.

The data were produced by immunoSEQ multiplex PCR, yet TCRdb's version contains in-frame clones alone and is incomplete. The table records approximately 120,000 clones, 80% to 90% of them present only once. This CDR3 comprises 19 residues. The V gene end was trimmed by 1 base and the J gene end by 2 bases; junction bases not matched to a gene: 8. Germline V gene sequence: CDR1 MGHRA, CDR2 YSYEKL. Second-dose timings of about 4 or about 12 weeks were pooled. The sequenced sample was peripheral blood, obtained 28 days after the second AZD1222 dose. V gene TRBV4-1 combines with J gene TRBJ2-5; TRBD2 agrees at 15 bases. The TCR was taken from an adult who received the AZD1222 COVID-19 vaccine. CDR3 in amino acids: CASSQATGTSGRRQETQYF. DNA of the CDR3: TGCGCCAGCAGCCAAGCCACCGGGACTAGCGGGAGGAGGCAAGAGACCCAGTACTTC.